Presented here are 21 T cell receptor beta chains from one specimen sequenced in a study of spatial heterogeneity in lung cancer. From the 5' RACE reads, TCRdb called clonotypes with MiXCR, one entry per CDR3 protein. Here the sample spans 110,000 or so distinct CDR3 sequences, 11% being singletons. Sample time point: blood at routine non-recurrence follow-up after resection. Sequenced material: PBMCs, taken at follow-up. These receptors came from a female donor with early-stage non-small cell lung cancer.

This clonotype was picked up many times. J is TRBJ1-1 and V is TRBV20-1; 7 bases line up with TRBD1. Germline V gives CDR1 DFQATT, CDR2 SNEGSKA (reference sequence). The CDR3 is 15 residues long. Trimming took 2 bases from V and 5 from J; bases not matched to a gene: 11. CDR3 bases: TGCAGTGCTAGATTGGCAGGGGGACGTTTTACTGAAGCTTTCTTT. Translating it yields CSARLAGGRFTEAFF.

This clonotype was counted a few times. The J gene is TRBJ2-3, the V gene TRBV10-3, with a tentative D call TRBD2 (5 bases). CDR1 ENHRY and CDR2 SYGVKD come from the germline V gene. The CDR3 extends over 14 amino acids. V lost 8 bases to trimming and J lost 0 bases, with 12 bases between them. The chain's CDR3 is CAIRKPGSTDTQYF. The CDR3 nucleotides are TGTGCCATCCGGAAACCGGGGAGCACAGATACGCAGTATTTT.

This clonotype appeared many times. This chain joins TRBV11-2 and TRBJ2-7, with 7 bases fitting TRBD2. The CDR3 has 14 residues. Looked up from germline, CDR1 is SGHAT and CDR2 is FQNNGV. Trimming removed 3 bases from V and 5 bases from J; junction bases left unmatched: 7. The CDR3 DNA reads TGTGCCAGCAGCTTTAATGCGGGGGTCCACGAGCAGTACGTC. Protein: CASSFNAGVHEQYV.

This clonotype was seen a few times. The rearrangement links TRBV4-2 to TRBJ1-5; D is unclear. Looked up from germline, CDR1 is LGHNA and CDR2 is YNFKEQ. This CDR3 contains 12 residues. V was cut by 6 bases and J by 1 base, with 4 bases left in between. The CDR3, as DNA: TGTGCCAGCAGTCAAAGCAATCAGCCCCAGCATTTT. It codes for CASSQSNQPQHF.

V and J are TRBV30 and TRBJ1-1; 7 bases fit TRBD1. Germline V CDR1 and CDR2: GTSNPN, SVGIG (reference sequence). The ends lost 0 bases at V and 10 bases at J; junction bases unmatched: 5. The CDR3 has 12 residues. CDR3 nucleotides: TGTGCCTGGAGTGTAAGCAGGGGGGTAGCTTTCTTT. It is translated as CAWSVSRGVAFF.

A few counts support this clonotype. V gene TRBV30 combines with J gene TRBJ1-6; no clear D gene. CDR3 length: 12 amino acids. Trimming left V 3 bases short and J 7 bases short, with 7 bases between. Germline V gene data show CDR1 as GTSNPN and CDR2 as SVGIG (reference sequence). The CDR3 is CAWRGRNSPLHF. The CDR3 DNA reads TGTGCCTGGAGAGGCCGGAATTCACCCCTCCACTTT.

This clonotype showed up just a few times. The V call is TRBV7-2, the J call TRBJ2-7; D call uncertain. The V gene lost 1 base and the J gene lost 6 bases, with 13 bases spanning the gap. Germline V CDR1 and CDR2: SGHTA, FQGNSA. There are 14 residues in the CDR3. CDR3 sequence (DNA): TGTGCCAGCAGCTTAGAAGTGACTTCAATCGAGCAGTACTTC. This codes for CASSLEVTSIEQYF.

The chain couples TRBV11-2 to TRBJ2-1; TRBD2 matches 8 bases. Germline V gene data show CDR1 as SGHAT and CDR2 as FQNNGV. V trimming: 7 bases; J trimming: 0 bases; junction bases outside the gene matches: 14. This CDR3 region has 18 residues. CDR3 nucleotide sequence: TGTGCCAGCATCCGAGGGGCCCTAGCGGGCAACTCCTACAATGAGCAGTTCTTC. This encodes CASIRGALAGNSYNEQFF. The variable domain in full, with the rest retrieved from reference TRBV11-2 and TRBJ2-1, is EAGVAQSPRYKIIEKRQSVAFWCNPISGHATLYWYQQILGQGPKLLIQFQNNGVVDDSQLPKDRFSAERLKGVDSTLKIQPAKLEDSAVYLCASIRGALAGNSYNEQFFGPGTRLTVL.

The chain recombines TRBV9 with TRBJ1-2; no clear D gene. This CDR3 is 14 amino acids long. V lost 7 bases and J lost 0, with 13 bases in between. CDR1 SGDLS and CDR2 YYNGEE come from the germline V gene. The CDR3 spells CASANKAPNYGYTF. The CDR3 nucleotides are TGTGCCAGCGCCAACAAGGCTCCTAACTATGGCTACACCTTC.

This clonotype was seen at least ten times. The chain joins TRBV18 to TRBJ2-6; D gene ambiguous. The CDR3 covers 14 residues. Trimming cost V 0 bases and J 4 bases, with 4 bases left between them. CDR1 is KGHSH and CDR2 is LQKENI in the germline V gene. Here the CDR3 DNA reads TGTGCCAGCTCACCACCGGGCGGGGCCAACGTCCTGACTTTC. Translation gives CASSPPGGANVLTF.

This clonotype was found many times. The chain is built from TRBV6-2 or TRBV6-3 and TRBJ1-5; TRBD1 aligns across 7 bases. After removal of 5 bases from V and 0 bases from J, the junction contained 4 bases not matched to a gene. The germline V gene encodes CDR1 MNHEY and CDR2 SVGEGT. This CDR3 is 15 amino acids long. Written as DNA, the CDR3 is TGTGCCAGCAGTCCACAGGGGTATAGCAATCAGCCCCAGCATTTT. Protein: CASSPQGYSNQPQHF.

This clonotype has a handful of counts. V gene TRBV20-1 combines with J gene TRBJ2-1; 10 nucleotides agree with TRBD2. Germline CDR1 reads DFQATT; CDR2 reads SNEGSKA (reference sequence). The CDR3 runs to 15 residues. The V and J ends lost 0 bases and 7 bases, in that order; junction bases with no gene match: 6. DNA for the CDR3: TGCAGTGCTAGAGATGAGGGGACTAGCGTTAATGAGCAGTTCTTC. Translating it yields CSARDEGTSVNEQFF.

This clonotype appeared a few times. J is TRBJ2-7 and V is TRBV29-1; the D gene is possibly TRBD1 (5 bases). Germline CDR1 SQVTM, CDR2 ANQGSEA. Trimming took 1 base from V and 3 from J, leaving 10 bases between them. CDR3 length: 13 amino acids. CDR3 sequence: CSVEVGAVYEQYF. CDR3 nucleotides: TGCAGCGTTGAAGTAGGGGCGGTCTACGAGCAGTACTTC.

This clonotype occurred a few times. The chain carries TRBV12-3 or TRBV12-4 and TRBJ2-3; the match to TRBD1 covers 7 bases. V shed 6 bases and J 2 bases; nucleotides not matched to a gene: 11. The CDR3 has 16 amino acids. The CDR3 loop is CASSLIDRDLTDTQYF. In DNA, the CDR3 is TGTGCCAGCAGCCTAATAGACAGGGACCTCACAGATACGCAGTATTTT.

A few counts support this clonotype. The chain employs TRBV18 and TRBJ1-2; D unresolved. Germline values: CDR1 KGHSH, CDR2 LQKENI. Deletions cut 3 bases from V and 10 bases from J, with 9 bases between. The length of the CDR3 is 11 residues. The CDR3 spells CASSPQKFYTF. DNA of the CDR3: TGTGCCAGCTCACCTCAGAAGTTCTACACCTTC.

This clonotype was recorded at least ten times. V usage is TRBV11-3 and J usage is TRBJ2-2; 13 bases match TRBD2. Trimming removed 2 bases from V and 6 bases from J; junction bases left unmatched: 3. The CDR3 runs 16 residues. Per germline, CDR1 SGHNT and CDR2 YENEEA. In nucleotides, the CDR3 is TGTGCCAGCAGCTTACGTACTAGCGGGAGGGCCGGGGAGCTGTTTTTT. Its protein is CASSLRTSGRAGELFF.

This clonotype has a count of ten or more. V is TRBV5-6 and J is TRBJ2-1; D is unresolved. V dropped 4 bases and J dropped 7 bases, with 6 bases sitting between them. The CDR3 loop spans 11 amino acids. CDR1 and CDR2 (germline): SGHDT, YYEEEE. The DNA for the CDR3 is TGTGCCAGCAGCCGCCAAAATGAGCAGTTCTTC. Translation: CASSRQNEQFF.

CDR3 protein: CATSAWEWGEQFF. DNA for the CDR3: TGTGCCACCAGTGCGTGGGAGTGGGGTGAGCAGTTCTTC. J is TRBJ2-1 and V is TRBV24-1, with a possible D match to TRBD2 (5 bases). Germline CDR1 KGHDR, CDR2 SFDVKD. Between the trimmed V and J ends, which lost 5 bases and 9 bases, there was a span of 13 bases. CDR3 length: 13 residues.

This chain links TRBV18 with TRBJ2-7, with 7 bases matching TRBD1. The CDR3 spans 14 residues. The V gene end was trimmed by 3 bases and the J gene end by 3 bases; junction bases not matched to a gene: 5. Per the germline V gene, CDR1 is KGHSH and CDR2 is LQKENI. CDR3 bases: TGTGCCAGCTCACCGGGGACAGAGAACTACGAGCAGTACTTC. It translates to CASSPGTENYEQYF.

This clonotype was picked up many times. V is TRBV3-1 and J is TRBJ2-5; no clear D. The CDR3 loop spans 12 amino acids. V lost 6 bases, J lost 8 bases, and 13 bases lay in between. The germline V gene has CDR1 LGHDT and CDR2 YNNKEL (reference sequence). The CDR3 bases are TGTGCCAGCAGTTCCGGATTCGAAACCCAGTACTTC. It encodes CASSSGFETQYF.

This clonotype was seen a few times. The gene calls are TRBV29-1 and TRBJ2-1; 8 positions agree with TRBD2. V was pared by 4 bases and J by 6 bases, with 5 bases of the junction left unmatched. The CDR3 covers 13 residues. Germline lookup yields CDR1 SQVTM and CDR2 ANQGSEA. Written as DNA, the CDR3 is TGCAGCGTTGTGCGGGAGGTTGGCAATGAGCAGTTCTTC. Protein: CSVVREVGNEQFF.